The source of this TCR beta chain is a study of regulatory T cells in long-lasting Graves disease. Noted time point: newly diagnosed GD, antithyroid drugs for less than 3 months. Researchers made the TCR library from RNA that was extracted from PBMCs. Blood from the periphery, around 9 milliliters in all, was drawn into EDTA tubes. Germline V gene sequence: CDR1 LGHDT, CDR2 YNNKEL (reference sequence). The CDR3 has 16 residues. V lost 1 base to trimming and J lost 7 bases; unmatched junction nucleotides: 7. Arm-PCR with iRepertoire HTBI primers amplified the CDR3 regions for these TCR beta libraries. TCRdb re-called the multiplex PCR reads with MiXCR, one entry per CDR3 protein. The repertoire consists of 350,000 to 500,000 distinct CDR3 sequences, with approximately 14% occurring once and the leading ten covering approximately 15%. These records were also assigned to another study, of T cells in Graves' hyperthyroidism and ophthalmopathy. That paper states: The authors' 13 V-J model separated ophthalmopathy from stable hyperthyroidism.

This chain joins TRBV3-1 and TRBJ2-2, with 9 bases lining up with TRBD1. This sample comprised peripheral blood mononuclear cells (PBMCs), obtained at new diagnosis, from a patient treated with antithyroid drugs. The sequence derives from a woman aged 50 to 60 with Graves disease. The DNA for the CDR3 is TGTGCCAGCAGCCAAGGGGGACAGGGAGCGGGCGGGGAGCTGTTTTTT. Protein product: CASSQGGQGAGGELFF.